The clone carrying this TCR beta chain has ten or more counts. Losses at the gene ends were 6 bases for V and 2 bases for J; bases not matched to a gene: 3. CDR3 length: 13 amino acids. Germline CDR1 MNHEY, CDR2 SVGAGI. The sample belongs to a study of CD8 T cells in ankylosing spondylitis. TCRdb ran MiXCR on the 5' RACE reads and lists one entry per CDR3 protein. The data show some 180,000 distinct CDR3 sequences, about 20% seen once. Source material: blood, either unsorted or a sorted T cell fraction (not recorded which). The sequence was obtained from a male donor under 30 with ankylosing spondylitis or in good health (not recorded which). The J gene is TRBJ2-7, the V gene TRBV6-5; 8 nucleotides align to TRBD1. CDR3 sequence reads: CASSRQGTYEQYF. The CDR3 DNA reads TGTGCCAGCAGCCGACAGGGGACCTACGAGCAGTACTTC.